Reported below is one TCR beta chain. This clonotype was seen a handful of times. There is no known antigen for this receptor. Per-base quality was not reported, and no clone a single base away is much larger than it. The library was prepared using RACE. The instrument given in TCRdb is NextSeq 500. Library preparation attached unique molecular identifiers to individual cDNA molecules for quantitative, reproducible TCR counting. As for the authors' bioinformatics: The median number of TCRs per sample was around 96,000, ranging from 23,224 to 690,600. The Decombinator software suite was used to annotate the V, J and CDR3 of the TCR reads. For PS versus PT1 abundance plots, all samples were subsampled to the same number of TCRs (28,000). Expanded TCRs were defined as absent before sensitization and observed at least eight times at the 2-week time point. TCRdb trimmed the raw reads at Q25, called clones with MiXCR and kept productive beta chains. Each CDR3 protein gets just one entry, which takes the most common genes and DNA from the rows behind it. The V and J calls follow TCRdb's processing rather than the paper's. Present in this sample are 130,000 or so distinct CDR3 sequences, 8.5% to 9.5% of which were seen just once. 1.5% to 2% of the sample lies in the top ten.

The data were obtained in a study of human T cells and chemical hapten exposure (dated by TCRdb to the early 2020s). Background on the whole study: Libraries were combined into a pool for sequencing, and differences in TCR yield between samples came mainly from small differences in library volumes within the pool. Peripheral blood TCR repertoire changes were tracked in vivo in alopecia patients during primary and secondary sensitization to the hapten diphenylcyclopropenone (DPC). Each blood RNA sample was used to sequence both TCR alpha and TCR beta chains.

Study-level results and caveats: The number of TCRs above 1 in 1000 frequency did not change with DPC sensitization; there was no evidence of global repertoire structure alterations. After repeated subsampling, changes were observed in the strength of the expansion versus patch-test correlation and in the threshold at which the correlation became significant.

From its cysteine to its phenylalanine, the CDR3 spans 15 amino acids. Only the CDR3 part of the read is kept: 45 bases, read in frame from the first base. CDR1 and CDR2 are read off the germline V gene as LGHNA and YNFKEQ. Relative to germline, V is 1 base shorter and J is 1 base shorter, with 10 bases between their ends. Sample time point, as interpreted from the label and publication: healthy volunteer bleed at 2 weeks. Total RNA was extracted from unfractionated whole blood that had been collected in Tempus Blood RNA tubes. Roughly 5 healthy volunteers served as TCR sequencing controls and were bled at day 0, 2 weeks and 6 weeks.

Sequenced input: whole blood. The V and J genes are TRBV4-2 and TRBJ2-5; a tentative D match to TRBD1 spans 6 bases. This TCR came from a male donor in good health. Some clones in this sample may be carry-over from other donors' samples. The DNA reads as follows: TGTGCCAGCAGCCAAGCCCGGGACACCCAAGAGACCCAGTACTTC. Its translation reads: CASSQARDTQETQYF.